The rows below give T cell receptor beta chains drawn from one sample of a study of CD8+CD57+ T cells in acquired aplastic anemia. TCRdb called the reads again in MiXCR, with one record for every CDR3 protein. The sample includes just over 400,000 distinct CDR3 sequences, roughly 64% of them seen just once. Sequencing input: sorted CD4+, CD8+, or CD8+CD57+ T cells (not recorded which) from PBMCs. The receptors shown here come from a human donor in good health, serving as a control. CDR3s leave out the opening cysteine and the closing phenylalanine or tryptophan.

12 | TRBJ2-1 | TRBV11-2 | ASSQGGGGNEQF
9 | TRBJ2-7 | TRBV12-3/TRBV12-4 | ASSPSEEQY
13 | TRBJ1-1 | TRBV20-1 | SAIPLGGGDTEAF
11 | TRBJ1-1 | TRBV20-1 | SASFTGGYEAF
14 | TRBJ2-3 | TRBV5-1 | ASSRTGTGGQDTQY
16 | TRBJ2-5 | TRBV15 | ATSSARVAGGREETQY
13 | TRBJ2-7 | TRBV20-1 | SARAGTGLSYEQY
10 | TRBJ2-7 | TRBV10-3 | AISGQVYEQY
13 | TRBJ1-5 | TRBV6-5 | ASSPRGTGGQPQH
13 | TRBJ2-3 | TRBV12-3/TRBV12-4 | ASRHRDRGKDTQY
13 | TRBJ2-1 | TRBV7-2 | ANSLGLGDHNEQF
14 | TRBJ1-6 | TRBV5-1 | ASSLGQGACNSPLH
11 | TRBJ2-7 | TRBV7-3 | ASSLEGVNEQY
14 | TRBJ2-7 | TRBV10-3 | AISVSGQGGTGEQY
13 | TRBJ1-1 | TRBV5-1 | ASSLGQGAETEAF
12 | TRBJ1-6 | TRBV2 | ASRDLSGNSPLH
13 | TRBJ1-1 | TRBV24-1 | ASSLRRSEGTEAY
11 | TRBJ2-1 | TRBV5-6 | ASSPDQYNEQF
12 | TRBJ2-1 | TRBV7-3 | ASSSRGPYNEQF
13 | TRBJ2-1 | TRBV6-1 | ASSSQASFDGEQF
14 | TRBJ1-5 | TRBV6-5 | ASSWTGVYSNQPQH
14 | TRBJ2-2 | TRBV20-1 | SARDRDSKDTGELF
12 | TRBJ2-7 | TRBV6-2/TRBV6-3 | ASSRRGDSYEQY
8 | TRBJ1-2 | TRBV2 | ASSEYGYT
11 | TRBJ2-3 | TRBV7-7 | ASSAGTGDTQY
12 | TRBJ1-3 | TRBV5-1 | ASSPGNSGNTIY
16 | TRBJ1-5 | TRBV6-5 | AIGDSGPGRGLNQPQH
14 | TRBJ2-1 | TRBV11-2 | ASSFPLLSSYNEQF
13 | TRBJ1-6 | TRBV7-2 | ASSLDGQGNSPLH
12 | TRBJ2-3 | TRBV9 | ASSAGNYGYTFD
11 | TRBJ1-5 | TRBV24-1 | ATGTGLSTAQH
13 | TRBJ2-3 | TRBV9 | ASSESRTGRETQY
12 | TRBJ2-7 | TRBV12-5 | ASGPPSGADEQY
12 | TRBJ2-7 | TRBV19 | ASSPRTGINEQY
13 | TRBJ2-2 | TRBV7-2 | ATHRGGTGTGELF
12 | TRBJ2-1 | TRBV24-1 | ATSAQGEVNEQF
8 | TRBJ1-1 | TRBV25-1 | AGSGTEAF
14 | TRBJ1-1 | TRBV30 | AWSNVGQGVGTEAF
15 | TRBJ2-1 | TRBV15 | ATSSSPSGGLWNEQF
14 | TRBJ2-1 | TRBV5-1 | ASSLRTSGIYNEQF
13 | TRBJ2-1 | TRBV20-1 | SAKTGGCEHNEQF
12 | TRBJ1-5 | TRBV2 | ASSSQTGGPHTH
13 | TRBJ2-5 | TRBV20-1 | SARDSWASNQPQY
14 | TRBJ2-2 | TRBV4-2 | ASSPTETSNTGELF
14 | TRBJ2-2 | TRBV20-1 | SARDFRGGVAGELF
12 | TRBJ2-5 | TRBV15 | ATSRVPGEETQY
12 | TRBJ2-7 | TRBV7-3 | ASSVATADSEQY
12 | TRBJ2-5 | TRBV7-7 | ASSPTPECRDSD
13 | TRBJ2-2 | TRBV12-3/TRBV12-4 | ASDSGTGVHRELF
11 | TRBJ1-2 | TRBV9 | ASSAAGQGDEQ